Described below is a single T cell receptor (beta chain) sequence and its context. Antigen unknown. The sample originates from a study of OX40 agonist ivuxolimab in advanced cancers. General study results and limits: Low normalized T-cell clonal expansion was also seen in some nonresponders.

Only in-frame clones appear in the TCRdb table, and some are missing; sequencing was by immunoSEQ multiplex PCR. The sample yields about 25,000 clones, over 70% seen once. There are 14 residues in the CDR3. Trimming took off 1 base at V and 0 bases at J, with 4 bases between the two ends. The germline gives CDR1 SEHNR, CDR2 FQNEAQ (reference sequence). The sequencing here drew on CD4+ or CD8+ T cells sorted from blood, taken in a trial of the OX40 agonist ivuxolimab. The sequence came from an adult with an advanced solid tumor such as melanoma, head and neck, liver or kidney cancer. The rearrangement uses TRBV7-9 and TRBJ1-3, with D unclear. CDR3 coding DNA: TGTGCCAGCAGCTTAGGTTCCTCTGGAAACACCATATATTTT. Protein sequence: CASSLGSSGNTIYF.